This passage covers 7 T cell receptor beta chains from one sample sequenced in a study of cytomegalovirus exposure and HLA in healthy donors. PCR primers comprised 60 Vbeta and 13 Jbeta primers. Generated by immunoSEQ multiplex PCR, the TCRdb table keeps only in-frame clones and is missing some. The table includes tens of thousands of clones, 90% to 95% detected once. The specimen sequenced was PBMCs. Every receptor here comes from a young woman in good health and CMV-seronegative.

This chain connects TRBV5-4 to TRBJ1-3, with a possible D match to TRBD1 (5 bases). Trimming removed 6 bases from V and 2 bases from J, with 12 bases in between. This CDR3 comprises 14 residues. Germline V gives CDR1 SGHNT, CDR2 YYREEE (reference sequence). CDR3 loop: CASTRGATGNTIYF. CDR3 in DNA: TGTGCCAGCACCCGCGGGGCAACTGGAAACACCATATATTTT. Filled out from reference TRBV5-4 and TRBJ1-3, the complete variable domain reads ETGVTQSPTHLIKTRGQQVTLRCSSQSGHNTVSWYQQALGQGPQFIFQYYREEENGRGNFPPRFSGLQFPNYSSELNVNALELDDSALYLCASTRGATGNTIYFGEGSWLTVV.

The gene calls are TRBV5-1 and TRBJ2-2; D is perhaps TRBD1 (5 bases). The germline CDR1 and CDR2 sequences are SGHRS and YFSETQ. Trimming stripped 4 bases from V and 6 bases from J, with 19 bases between. The CDR3 spans 16 residues. The CDR3 is CASSLLGQGNAGELFF. In DNA, the CDR3 is TGCGCCAGCAGCCTCCTGGGCCAGGGTAACGCCGGGGAGCTGTTTTTT.

CDR3 region: CASSLEMGQGSEQYF. CDR3 nucleotide sequence: TGTGCCAGCAGCTTGGAAATGGGACAGGGTAGCGAGCAGTACTTC. This chain connects TRBV5-6 to TRBJ2-7; TRBD1 aligns across 9 bases. V dropped 0 bases and J dropped 6; count of bases not matched to a gene: 7. The CDR3 has 15 amino acids. The V gene's germline CDR1 is SGHDT and CDR2 YYEEEE.

The genes are TRBV27 and TRBJ1-1, with D perhaps matching TRBD1 (6 bases). Per the germline V gene, CDR1 is MNHEY and CDR2 is SMNVEV (reference sequence). The CDR3 is 15 amino acids. The germline V and J ends were trimmed by 2 bases and 7 bases, with 17 bases remaining between them. The CDR3 is CASSLKGEFVNEAFF. The CDR3 DNA reads as TGTGCCAGCAGTTTAAAGGGGGAATTCGTTAATGAAGCTTTCTTT.

V is TRBV6-1 and J is TRBJ2-7; D is possibly TRBD1 (5 bases). The V gene's germline CDR1 is MNHNS and CDR2 SASEGT. This CDR3 is 15 amino acids long. Trimming cost V 0 bases and J 2 bases, with 11 bases left between them. The CDR3, as DNA: TGTGCCAGCAGTGAAGCGCTTCTGACAGCCTACGAGCAGTACTTC. Translated, it gives CASSEALLTAYEQYF.

CDR3 sequence reads: CASSLGGREQETQYF. The CDR3 region has the DNA TGTGCCAGCAGCTTAGGGGGGAGGGAACAAGAGACCCAGTACTTC. The chain joins TRBV7-9 to TRBJ2-5; 7 bases map to TRBD2. V shed 1 base, J shed 2 bases, and the junction held 4 bases outside the gene matches. The germline V gene encodes CDR1 SEHNR and CDR2 FQNEAQ (reference sequence). The CDR3 consists of 15 residues.

This sequence joins TRBV2 and TRBJ1-5; D is uncertain. Deletions cut 3 bases from V and 6 bases from J, with 12 bases between. This CDR3 spans 14 amino acids. The germline V gene has CDR1 SNHLY and CDR2 FYNNEI. The CDR3: CASSDGPGFQPQHF. The CDR3 DNA follows: TGTGCCAGCAGTGATGGGCCGGGGTTTCAGCCCCAGCATTTT. The whole variable domain, remainder taken from reference TRBV2 and TRBJ1-5, is EPEVTQTPSHQVTQMGQEVILRCVPISNHLYFYWYRQILGQKVEFLVSFYNNEISEKSEIFDDQFSVERPDGSNFTLKIRSTKLEDSAMYFCASSDGPGFQPQHFGDGTRLSIL.